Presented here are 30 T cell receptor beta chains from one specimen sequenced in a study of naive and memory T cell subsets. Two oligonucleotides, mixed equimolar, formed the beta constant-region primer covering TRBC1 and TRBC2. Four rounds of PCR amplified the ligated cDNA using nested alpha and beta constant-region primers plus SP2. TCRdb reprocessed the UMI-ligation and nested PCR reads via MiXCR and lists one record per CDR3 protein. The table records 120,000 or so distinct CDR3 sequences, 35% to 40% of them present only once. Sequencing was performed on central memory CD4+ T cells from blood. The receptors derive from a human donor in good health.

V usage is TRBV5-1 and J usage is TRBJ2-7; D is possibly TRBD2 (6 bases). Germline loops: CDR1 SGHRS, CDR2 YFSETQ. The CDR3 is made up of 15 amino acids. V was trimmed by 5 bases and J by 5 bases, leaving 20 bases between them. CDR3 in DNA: TGCGCCAGCAGGACGAGGTTGCAGGGCGGGGACGAGCAGTACTTC. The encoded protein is CASRTRLQGGDEQYF.

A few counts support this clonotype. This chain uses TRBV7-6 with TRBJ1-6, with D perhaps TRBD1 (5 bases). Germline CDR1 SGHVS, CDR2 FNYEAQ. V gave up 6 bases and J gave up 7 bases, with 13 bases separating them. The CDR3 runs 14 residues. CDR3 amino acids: CASRSDRRNSPLHF. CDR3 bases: TGTGCCAGCAGATCCGACAGAAGAAATTCACCCCTCCACTTT.

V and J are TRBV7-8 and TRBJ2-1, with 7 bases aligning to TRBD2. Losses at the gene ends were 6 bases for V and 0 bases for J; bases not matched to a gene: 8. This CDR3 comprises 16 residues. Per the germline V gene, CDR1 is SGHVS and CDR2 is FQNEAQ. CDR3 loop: CASSRKRDVSYNEQFF. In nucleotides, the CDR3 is TGTGCCAGCAGTCGGAAGCGGGATGTCTCCTACAATGAGCAGTTCTTC.

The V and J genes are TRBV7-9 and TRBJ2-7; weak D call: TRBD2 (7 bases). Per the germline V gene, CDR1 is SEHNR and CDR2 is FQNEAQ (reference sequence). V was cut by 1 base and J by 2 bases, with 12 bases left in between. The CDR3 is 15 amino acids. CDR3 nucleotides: TGTGCCAGCAGCTTAGGCGGGGGCCCTACCTACGAGCAGTACTTC. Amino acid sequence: CASSLGGGPTYEQYF.

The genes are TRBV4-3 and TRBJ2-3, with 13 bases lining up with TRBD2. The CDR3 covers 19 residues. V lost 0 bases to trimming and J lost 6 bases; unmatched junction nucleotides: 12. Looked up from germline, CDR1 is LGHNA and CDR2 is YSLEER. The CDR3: CASSQDPPGLAGRSDTQYF. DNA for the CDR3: TGCGCCAGCAGCCAAGATCCCCCGGGACTAGCGGGACGGAGCGATACGCAGTATTTT.

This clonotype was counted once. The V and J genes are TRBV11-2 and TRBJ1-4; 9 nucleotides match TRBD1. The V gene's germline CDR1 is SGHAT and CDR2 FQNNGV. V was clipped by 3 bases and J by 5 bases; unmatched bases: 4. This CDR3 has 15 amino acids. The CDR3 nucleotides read TGTGCCAGCAGCTTGGTGGGACAGGGAAATGAAAAACTGTTTTTT. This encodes CASSLVGQGNEKLFF.

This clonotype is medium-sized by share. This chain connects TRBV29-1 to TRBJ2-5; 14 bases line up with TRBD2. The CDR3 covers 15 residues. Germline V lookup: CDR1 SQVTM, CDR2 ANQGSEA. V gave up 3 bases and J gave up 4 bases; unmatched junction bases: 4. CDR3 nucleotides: TGCAGCGTTGATCAGACTAGCGGGAGGGGAGAGACCCAGTACTTC. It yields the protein CSVDQTSGRGETQYF.

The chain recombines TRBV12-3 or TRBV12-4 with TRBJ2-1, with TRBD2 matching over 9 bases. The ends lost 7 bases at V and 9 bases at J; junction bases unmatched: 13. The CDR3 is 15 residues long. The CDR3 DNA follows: TGTGCCAGCAATGGGAACACCGGGACTAGCAGTGAGCAGTTCTTC. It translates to CASNGNTGTSSEQFF.

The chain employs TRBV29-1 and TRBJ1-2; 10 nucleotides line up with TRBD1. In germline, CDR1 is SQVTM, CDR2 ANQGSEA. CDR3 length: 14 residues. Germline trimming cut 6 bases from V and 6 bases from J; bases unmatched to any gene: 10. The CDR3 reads CSVEDRGKVNGYTF. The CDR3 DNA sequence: TGCAGCGTAGAGGACAGGGGGAAGGTTAATGGCTACACCTTC.

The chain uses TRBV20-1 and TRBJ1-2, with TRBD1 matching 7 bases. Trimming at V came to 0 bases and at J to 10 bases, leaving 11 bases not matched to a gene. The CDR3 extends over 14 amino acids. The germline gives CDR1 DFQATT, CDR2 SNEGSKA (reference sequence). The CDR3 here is CSAREIWDSYFYTF. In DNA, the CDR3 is TGCAGTGCTAGAGAAATTTGGGACAGCTATTTCTACACCTTC.

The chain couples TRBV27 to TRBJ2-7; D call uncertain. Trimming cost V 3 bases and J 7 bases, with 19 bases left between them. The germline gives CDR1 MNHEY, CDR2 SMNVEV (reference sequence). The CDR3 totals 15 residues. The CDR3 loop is CASSLMVVTTSEQYF. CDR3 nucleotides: TGTGCCAGCAGTTTGATGGTTGTTACTACGTCGGAGCAGTACTTC.

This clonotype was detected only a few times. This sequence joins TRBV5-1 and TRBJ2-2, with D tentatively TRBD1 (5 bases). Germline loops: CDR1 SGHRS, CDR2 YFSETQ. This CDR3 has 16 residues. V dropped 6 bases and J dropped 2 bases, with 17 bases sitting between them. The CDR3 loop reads CASNQGLNTNTGELFF. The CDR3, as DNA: TGCGCCAGCAATCAGGGTCTGAACACTAACACCGGGGAGCTGTTTTTT.

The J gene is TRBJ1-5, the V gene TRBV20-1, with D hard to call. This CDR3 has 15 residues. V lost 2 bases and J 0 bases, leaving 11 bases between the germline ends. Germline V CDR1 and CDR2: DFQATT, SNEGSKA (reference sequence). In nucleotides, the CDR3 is TGCAGTGCTAGATCAGAGGGAATTAGCAATCAGCCCCAGCATTTT. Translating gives CSARSEGISNQPQHF.

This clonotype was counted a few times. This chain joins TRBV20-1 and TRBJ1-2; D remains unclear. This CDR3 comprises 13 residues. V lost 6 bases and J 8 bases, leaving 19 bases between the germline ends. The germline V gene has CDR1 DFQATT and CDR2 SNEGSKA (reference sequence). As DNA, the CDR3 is TGCAGTGCCACCTGGACTGAACAAAAGGGCTACACCTTC. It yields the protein CSATWTEQKGYTF.

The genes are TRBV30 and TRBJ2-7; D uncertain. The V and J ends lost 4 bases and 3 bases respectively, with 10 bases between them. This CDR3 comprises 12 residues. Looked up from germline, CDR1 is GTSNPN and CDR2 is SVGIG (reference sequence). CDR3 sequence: CAWKGYDYEQYF. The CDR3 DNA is TGTGCCTGGAAAGGATACGACTACGAGCAGTACTTC.

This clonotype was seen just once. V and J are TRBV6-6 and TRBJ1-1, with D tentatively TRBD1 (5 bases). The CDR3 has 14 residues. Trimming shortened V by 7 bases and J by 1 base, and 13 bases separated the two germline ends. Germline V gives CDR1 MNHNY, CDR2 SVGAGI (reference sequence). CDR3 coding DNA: TGTGCCAGCACCCAGGGTCTTTGGAACACTGAAGCTTTCTTT. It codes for CASTQGLWNTEAFF.

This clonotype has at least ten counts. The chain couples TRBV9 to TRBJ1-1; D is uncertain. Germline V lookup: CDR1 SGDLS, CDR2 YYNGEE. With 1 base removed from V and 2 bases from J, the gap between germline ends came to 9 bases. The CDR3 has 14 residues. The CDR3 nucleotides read TGTGCCAGCAGCGTATTGTCAGTTAACACTGAAGCTTTCTTT. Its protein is CASSVLSVNTEAFF.

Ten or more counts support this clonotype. The CDR3 DNA sequence: TGCAGCGTTGGGTTAAGGCGGGGTGAAAAACTGTTTTTT. Its protein product is CSVGLRRGEKLFF. The V call is TRBV29-1, the J call TRBJ1-4; unclear D gene. Trimming pared 4 bases from V and 7 bases from J, leaving 13 bases between. The CDR3 covers 13 residues. Germline CDR1 reads SQVTM; CDR2 reads ANQGSEA.

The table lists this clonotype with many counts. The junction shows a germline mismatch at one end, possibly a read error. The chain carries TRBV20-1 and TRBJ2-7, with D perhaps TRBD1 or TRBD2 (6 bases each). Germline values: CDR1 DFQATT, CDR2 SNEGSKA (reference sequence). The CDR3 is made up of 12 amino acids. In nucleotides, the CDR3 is TGCAGTGCTAGAGATGACCCCGGGGGCCTAGGCTTC. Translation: CSARDDPGGLGF.

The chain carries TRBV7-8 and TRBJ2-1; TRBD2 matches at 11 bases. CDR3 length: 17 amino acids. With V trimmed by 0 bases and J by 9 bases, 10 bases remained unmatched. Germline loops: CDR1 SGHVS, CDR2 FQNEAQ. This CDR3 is CASSLAGPSGRSFEQFF. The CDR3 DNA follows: TGTGCCAGCAGCTTAGCGGGACCTAGCGGGAGGTCTTTTGAGCAGTTCTTC.

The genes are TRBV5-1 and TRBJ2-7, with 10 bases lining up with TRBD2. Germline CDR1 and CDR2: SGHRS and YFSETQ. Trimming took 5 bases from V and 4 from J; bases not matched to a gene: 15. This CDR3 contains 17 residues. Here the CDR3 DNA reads TGCGCCAGCAGAGGCGGACAGGGCGAAGCGGGAGGGTACGAGCAGTACTTC. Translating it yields CASRGGQGEAGGYEQYF.

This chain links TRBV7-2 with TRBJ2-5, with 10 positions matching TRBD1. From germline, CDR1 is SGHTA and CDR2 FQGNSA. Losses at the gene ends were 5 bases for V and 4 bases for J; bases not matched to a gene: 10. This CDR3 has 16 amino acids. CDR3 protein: CASSRLRDRGLETQYF. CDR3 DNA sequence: TGTGCCAGCAGCCGCCTCCGGGACAGGGGCCTAGAGACCCAGTACTTC.

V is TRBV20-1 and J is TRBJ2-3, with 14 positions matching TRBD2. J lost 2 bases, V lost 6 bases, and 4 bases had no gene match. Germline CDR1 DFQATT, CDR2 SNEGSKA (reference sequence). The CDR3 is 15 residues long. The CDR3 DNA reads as TGCAGTGCCGTGGGACTAGCGGGAGTCACAGATACGCAGTATTTT. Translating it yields CSAVGLAGVTDTQYF.

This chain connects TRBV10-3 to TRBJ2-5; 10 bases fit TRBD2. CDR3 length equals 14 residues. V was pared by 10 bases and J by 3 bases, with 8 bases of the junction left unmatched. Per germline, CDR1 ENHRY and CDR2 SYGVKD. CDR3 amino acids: CATRTSGAEETQYF. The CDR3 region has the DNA TGTGCCACCAGGACTAGCGGAGCTGAAGAGACCCAGTACTTC.

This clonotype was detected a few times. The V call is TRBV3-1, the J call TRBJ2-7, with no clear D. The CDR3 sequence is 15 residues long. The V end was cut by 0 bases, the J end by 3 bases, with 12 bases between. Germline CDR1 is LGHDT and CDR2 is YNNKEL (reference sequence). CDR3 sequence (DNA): TGTGCCAGCAGCCAAGATTGGGTGGGGAACTACGAGCAGTACTTC. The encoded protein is CASSQDWVGNYEQYF.

The CDR3: CASSRGQGMDNNGYTF. CDR3 nucleotides: TGTGCCAGCAGTCGGGGACAGGGCATGGACAATAATGGCTACACCTTC. The chain has TRBV7-9 and TRBJ1-2; 9 bases map to TRBD1. CDR1 and CDR2 (germline): SEHNR, FQNEAQ (reference sequence). The CDR3 is made up of 16 amino acids. V shed 6 bases, J shed 6 bases, and the junction held 14 bases outside the gene matches.

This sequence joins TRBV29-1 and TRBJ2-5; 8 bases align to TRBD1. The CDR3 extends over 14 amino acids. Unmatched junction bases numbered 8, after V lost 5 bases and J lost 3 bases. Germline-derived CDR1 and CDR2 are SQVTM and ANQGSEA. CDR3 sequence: CSVTTGARKETQYF. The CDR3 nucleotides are TGCAGCGTTACGACAGGGGCCCGTAAAGAGACCCAGTACTTC.

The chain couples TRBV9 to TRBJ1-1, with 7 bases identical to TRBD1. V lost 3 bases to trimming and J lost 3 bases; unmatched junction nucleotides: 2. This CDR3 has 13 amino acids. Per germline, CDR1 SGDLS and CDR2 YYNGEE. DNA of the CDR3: TGTGCCAGCAGCGAAACAGGGGACACTGAAGCTTTCTTT. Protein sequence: CASSETGDTEAFF.

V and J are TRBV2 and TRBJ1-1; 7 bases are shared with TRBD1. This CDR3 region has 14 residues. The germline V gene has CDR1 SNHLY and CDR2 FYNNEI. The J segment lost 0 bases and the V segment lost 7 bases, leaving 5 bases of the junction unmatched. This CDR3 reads CASIDRDLNTEAFF. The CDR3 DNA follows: TGTGCCAGCATTGACAGGGATTTGAACACTGAAGCTTTCTTT.

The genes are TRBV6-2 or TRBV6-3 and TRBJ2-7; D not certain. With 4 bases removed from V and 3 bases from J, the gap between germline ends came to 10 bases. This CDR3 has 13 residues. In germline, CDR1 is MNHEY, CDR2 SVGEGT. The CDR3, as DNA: TGTGCCAGCAGTTCTTTACGCTTCTACGAGCAGTACTTC. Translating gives CASSSLRFYEQYF.